Following are 6 T cell receptor beta chains from one sample sequenced in a study of T cell repertoires in cytomegalovirus infection. Their specific antigens are unknown. Each CDR3 protein gets one entry after TCRdb re-called the reads with MiXCR. The profile covers about 700,000 distinct CDR3 sequences, with around a third appearing a single time and 18% taken by the ten largest. Here the sequenced sample was cultured PBMCs, taken from culture after CMV antigen stimulation. Every receptor here comes from a human donor in good health (CMV status not recorded). Some clones in this sample may be carry-over from other donors' samples.

Only a few counts were recorded for this clonotype. V and J are TRBV28 and TRBJ1-6, with D unresolved. The CDR3 spans 17 residues. The germline V gene encodes CDR1 MDHEN and CDR2 SYDVKM. Trimming took 3 bases from V and 6 from J, leaving 18 bases between them. As DNA, the CDR3 is TGTGCCAGCAGTTTGCCCGGTTTACAGTCGACTAATTCACCCCTCCACTTT. Translating it yields CASSLPGLQSTNSPLHF.

This clonotype was counted between two and nine times. V gene TRBV5-5 combines with J gene TRBJ2-2; 7 bases match TRBD1. The CDR3 has 13 amino acids. Germline values: CDR1 SGHKS, CDR2 YYEKEE (reference sequence). Germline trimming cut 4 bases from V and 6 bases from J; bases unmatched to any gene: 3. The CDR3 loop is CASSPGTAGELFF. The CDR3 nucleotides are TGTGCCAGCAGCCCTGGGACAGCCGGGGAGCTGTTTTTT.

The sample holds a few counts of this clonotype. The chain is built from TRBV6-1 and TRBJ1-5; D remains ambiguous. The ends were cut back, 7 bases at V and 11 bases at J, with 18 bases in the middle. Germline CDR1 MNHNS, CDR2 SASEGT. CDR3 length: 13 amino acids. The CDR3 DNA reads TGTGCCAGCAACGAGGGCCCCTCGTTGTCCCAGCATTTT. It is translated as CASNEGPSLSQHF.

This chain links TRBV19 with TRBJ2-1, with D possibly being TRBD2 (5 bases). The CDR3 consists of 13 residues. Trimming removed 3 bases at V and 10 bases at J, with 13 bases between. The V gene's germline CDR1 is LNHDA and CDR2 SQIVND (reference sequence). Written as DNA, the CDR3 is TGTGCCAGTAGTATCGATGGGCGGGTCGAGCAGTTCTTC. Protein: CASSIDGRVEQFF. Full variable domain (missing parts from reference TRBV19 and TRBJ2-1): DGGITQSPKYLFRKEGQNVTLSCEQNLNHDAMYWYRQDPGQGLRLIYYSQIVNDFQKGDIAEGYSVSREKKESFPLTVTSAQKNPTAFYLCASSIDGRVEQFFGPGTRLTVL.

This clonotype was seen more than once but under ten times. This CDR3 is CSAKLSTEQFF. Written as DNA, the CDR3 is TGCAGTGCCAAGCTCAGTACTGAGCAGTTCTTC. The chain recombines TRBV20-1 with TRBJ2-1; D not certain. The CDR3 is made up of 11 amino acids. From germline, CDR1 is DFQATT and CDR2 SNEGSKA (reference sequence). Trimming removed 6 bases at V and 9 bases at J, with 12 bases between.

This clonotype occurred many times. This rearrangement joins TRBV7-2 to TRBJ2-1, with 8 bases identical to TRBD2. V was clipped by 0 bases and J by 2 bases; unmatched bases: 3. CDR1 SGHTA and CDR2 FQGNSA come from the germline V gene. The CDR3 covers 16 residues. The CDR3 protein is CASSLARRGAYNEQFF. CDR3 in DNA: TGTGCCAGCAGCTTAGCGCGGCGGGGGGCCTACAATGAGCAGTTCTTC.